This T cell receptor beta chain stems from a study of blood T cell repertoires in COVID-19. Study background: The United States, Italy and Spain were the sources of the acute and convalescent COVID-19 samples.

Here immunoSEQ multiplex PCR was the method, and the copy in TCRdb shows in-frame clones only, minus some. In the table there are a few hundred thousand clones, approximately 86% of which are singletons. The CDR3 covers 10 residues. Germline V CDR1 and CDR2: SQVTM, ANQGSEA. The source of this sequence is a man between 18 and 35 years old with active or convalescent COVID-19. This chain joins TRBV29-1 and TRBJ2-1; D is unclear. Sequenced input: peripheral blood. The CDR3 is CALVENEQFF. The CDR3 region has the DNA TGCGCGTTAGTAGAAAATGAGCAGTTCTTC.